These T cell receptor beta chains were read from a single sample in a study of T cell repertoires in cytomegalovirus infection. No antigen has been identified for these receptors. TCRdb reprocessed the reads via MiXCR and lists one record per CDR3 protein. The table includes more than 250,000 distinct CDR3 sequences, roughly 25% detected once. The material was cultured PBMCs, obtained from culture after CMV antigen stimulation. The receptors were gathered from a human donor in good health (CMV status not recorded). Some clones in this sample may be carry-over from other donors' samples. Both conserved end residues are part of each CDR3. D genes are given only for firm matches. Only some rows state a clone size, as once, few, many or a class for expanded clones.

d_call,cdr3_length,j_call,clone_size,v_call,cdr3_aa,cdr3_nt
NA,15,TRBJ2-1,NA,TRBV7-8,CASSLRRFTGNEQFF,TGTGCCAGCAGCCTCCGGAGATTCACGGGCAATGAGCAGTTCTTC
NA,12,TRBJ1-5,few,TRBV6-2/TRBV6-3,CASSYSKQPQHF,TGTGCCAGCAGTTACTCCAAGCAGCCCCAGCATTTT
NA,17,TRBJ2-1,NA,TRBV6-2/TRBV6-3,CASSYPTGRGSYNEQFF,TGTGCCAGCAGTTACCCGACGGGGCGGGGCTCCTACAATGAGCAGTTCTTC
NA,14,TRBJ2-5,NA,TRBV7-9,CASSSGIHRETQYF,TGTGCCAGCAGCTCTGGGATCCACAGAGAGACCCAGTACTTC
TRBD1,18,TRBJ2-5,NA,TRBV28,CASRGRRQGAILGETQYF,TGTGCCAGCAGGGGTCGGAGACAGGGGGCGATTTTAGGAGAGACCCAGTACTTC
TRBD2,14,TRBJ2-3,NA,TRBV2,CASSRFGRSDTQYF,TGTGCCAGCAGCCGGTTCGGGAGGTCAGATACGCAGTATTTT
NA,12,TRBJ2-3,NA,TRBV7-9,CASEGTGDTQYF,TGTGCCAGCGAGGGGACGGGGGATACGCAGTATTTT
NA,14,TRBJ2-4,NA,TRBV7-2,CASSAGGTIRIQYF,TGTGCCAGCAGCGCTGGAGGGACAATACGCATTCAGTACTTC
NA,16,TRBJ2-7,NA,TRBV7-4,CASSYSPGLGPYEQYF,TGTGCCAGCAGCTACTCTCCGGGACTCGGGCCTTACGAGCAGTACTTC
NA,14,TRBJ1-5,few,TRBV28,CASSLTGSDQPQHF,TGTGCCAGCAGTTTAACAGGGTCGGATCAGCCCCAGCATTTT
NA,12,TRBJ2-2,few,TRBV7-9,CASGLGLGELFF,TGTGCCAGCGGGCTAGGGCTGGGAGAGCTGTTTTTT
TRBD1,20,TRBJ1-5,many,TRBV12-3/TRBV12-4,CASSLGGRSGTADSNQPQHF,TGTGCCAGCAGTTTAGGCGGGCGAAGTGGGACAGCTGATAGCAATCAGCCCCAGCATTTT
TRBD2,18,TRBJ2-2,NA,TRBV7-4,CASSARPGTSGNTGELFF,TGTGCCAGCAGCGCCCGACCCGGGACTAGCGGGAACACCGGGGAGCTGTTTTTT
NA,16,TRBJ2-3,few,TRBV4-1,CASSQEIHNGADTQYF,TGCGCCAGCAGCCAAGAGATCCATAATGGCGCAGATACGCAGTATTTT